Below are 19 T cell receptor beta chains sequenced from a single sample in a study of CD8 T cells in ankylosing spondylitis. Study-wide points: Characteristic, it appeared, of ankylosing spondylitis blood was a TCR beta motif of several highly homologous variants.

These receptors are not linked to any known antigen. One entry per CDR3 protein, called by TCRdb with MiXCR from the 5' RACE reads. The sample lists about 540,000 distinct CDR3 sequences; 10% to 15% were seen once. Sequencing input: blood, either unsorted or a sorted T cell fraction (not recorded which). These receptors came from a male donor with ankylosing spondylitis.

This clonotype was seen a few times. The chain employs TRBV12-3 or TRBV12-4 and TRBJ2-2, with D perhaps TRBD1 (8 bases). The CDR3 runs to 16 residues. Trimming took off 3 bases at V and 4 bases at J, with 15 bases between the two ends. The CDR3 loop reads CASSFPNRGGTGELFF. As DNA, the CDR3 is TGTGCCAGCAGTTTCCCTAACAGGGGGGGCACCGGGGAGCTGTTTTTT.

The chain employs TRBV18 and TRBJ1-1; possible D gene TRBD1, 6 bases. Trimming pared 4 bases from V and 5 bases from J, leaving 14 bases between. This CDR3 is built from 14 residues. Germline lookup yields CDR1 KGHSH and CDR2 LQKENI. The chain's CDR3 is CASSQGESWTEAFF. In DNA form, the CDR3 reads TGTGCCAGCTCACAGGGGGAATCGTGGACTGAAGCTTTCTTT.

The chain has TRBV5-1 and TRBJ2-3; the D gene could be TRBD1 or TRBD2 (5 bases each). V gave up 4 bases and J gave up 2 bases, with 14 bases separating them. Germline assignment: CDR1 SGHRS and CDR2 YFSETQ. The CDR3 is 15 amino acids. The CDR3 reads CASSTRDRFTDTQYF. The CDR3, as DNA: TGCGCCAGCAGCACCCGGGACCGCTTCACAGATACGCAGTATTTT.

The chain combines TRBV20-1 with TRBJ1-1; no reliable D call. The CDR3 extends over 15 amino acids. The ends were cut back, 5 bases at V and 0 bases at J, with 16 bases in the middle. Germline V gives CDR1 DFQATT, CDR2 SNEGSKA (reference sequence). CDR3 nucleotides: TGCAGTGCTTCCAGACGGCGGCCAATGAACACTGAAGCTTTCTTT. It yields the protein CSASRRRPMNTEAFF.

This clonotype was detected only once. Here the CDR3 reads CASIRGLAGKEETQYF. The CDR3 DNA is TGCGCCAGCATCCGCGGGCTAGCGGGAAAGGAAGAGACCCAGTACTTC. The genes are TRBV10-2 and TRBJ2-5; 9 nucleotides agree with TRBD2. CDR1 and CDR2 from the germline V gene are WSHSY and SAAADI. The V and J ends lost 7 bases and 3 bases, in that order; junction bases with no gene match: 12. The CDR3 consists of 16 residues.

The genes are TRBV20-1 and TRBJ1-2; weak D call: TRBD1 (5 bases). Trimming took off 7 bases at V and 3 bases at J, with 12 bases between the two ends. CDR3 length equals 12 residues. CDR1 is DFQATT, CDR2 SNEGSKA, per germline (reference sequence). The CDR3 DNA is TGCAGTGTCCCCCAGGGCTACTATGGCTACACCTTC. This encodes CSVPQGYYGYTF.

In regard to this clonotype: One end of the junction is discordant with germline, which a read error may explain. The V and J genes are TRBV15 and TRBJ2-2; a possible D gene is TRBD1 (5 bases). The CDR3 runs 15 residues. Germline V CDR1 and CDR2: LNHNV, YYDKDF (reference sequence). CDR3 protein: CATSRETRDTGELFF. For the CDR3, the DNA is TGTGCCACCAGCCGAGAGACCAGGGACACCGGGGAGCTGTTTTTT.

This clonotype was found many times. The genes are TRBV18 and TRBJ2-7; D remains unclear. CDR3 length equals 12 residues. The V end lost 2 bases, the J end lost 3 bases, and 5 bases lay between the germline ends. The V gene's germline CDR1 is KGHSH and CDR2 LQKENI. The CDR3 DNA follows: TGTGCCAGCTCACCAGGGCACTACGAGCAGTACTTC. Protein: CASSPGHYEQYF.

This clonotype was seen a handful of times. CDR3 DNA: TGTGCCAGCAGCCGAGATCTAGCCCTAAAGGCCACAGATACGCAGTATTTT. Translated, it gives CASSRDLALKATDTQYF. The chain carries TRBV12-3 or TRBV12-4 and TRBJ2-3, with D perhaps TRBD2 (5 bases). Trimming stripped 6 bases from V and 2 bases from J, with 21 bases between. The CDR3 covers 17 residues.

This clonotype was found a few times. The chain combines TRBV11-2 with TRBJ1-6; D gene unclear. V lost 0 bases and J 6 bases, leaving 3 bases between the germline ends. The CDR3 covers 13 residues. CDR1 SGHAT and CDR2 FQNNGV come from the germline V gene. This CDR3 is CASSLEFNSPLHF. As DNA, the CDR3 is TGTGCCAGCAGCTTAGAATTTAATTCACCCCTCCACTTT.

The genes are TRBV15 and TRBJ2-2; possibly TRBD2 for D (6 bases). This CDR3 has 19 amino acids. The V gene lost 0 bases and the J gene lost 1 base, with 18 bases spanning the gap. The V gene's germline CDR1 is LNHNV and CDR2 YYDKDF (reference sequence). The CDR3, as DNA: TGTGCCACCAGCAGAGATCTGGCGGGACCCCTGAGGAACACCGGGGAGCTGTTTTTT. This sequence encodes CATSRDLAGPLRNTGELFF.

This chain connects TRBV7-9 to TRBJ2-7; 10 nucleotides agree with TRBD1. The CDR3 consists of 17 residues. Per germline, CDR1 SEHNR and CDR2 FQNEAQ (reference sequence). Losses at the gene ends were 1 base for V and 2 bases for J; bases not matched to a gene: 8. CDR3 loop: CASSLGTGTGETYEQYV. CDR3 bases: TGTGCCAGCAGCTTAGGAACCGGGACAGGGGAAACCTACGAGCAGTACGTC.

This clonotype was detected a few times. The chain has TRBV20-1 and TRBJ2-2; possibly TRBD1 for D (5 bases). Trimming stripped 7 bases from V and 3 bases from J, with 15 bases between. Germline V gives CDR1 DFQATT, CDR2 SNEGSKA (reference sequence). The CDR3 loop spans 14 amino acids. The CDR3, as DNA: TGCAGTGTCCCAAAAGGGGTAGACACCGGGGAGCTGTTTTTT. It codes for CSVPKGVDTGELFF.

Only a few counts were recorded for this clonotype. The chain links TRBV18 to TRBJ2-7; D call uncertain. The V gene's germline CDR1 is KGHSH and CDR2 LQKENI. The CDR3 length is 12 residues. Trimming stripped 5 bases from V and 1 base from J, with 6 bases between. DNA for the CDR3: TGTGCCAGCTCAGCGATATCCTACGAGCAGTACTTC. Its translation: CASSAISYEQYF.

The chain has TRBV11-2 and TRBJ1-2, with 9 bases matching TRBD1. The CDR3 extends over 17 amino acids. CDR1 and CDR2 from the germline V gene are SGHAT and FQNNGV. The V segment lost 5 bases and the J segment 2 bases; nucleotides outside the gene matches: 12. CDR3 residues: CASSHGGQGKGNYGYTF. In nucleotides, the CDR3 is TGTGCCAGCAGCCACGGCGGACAGGGGAAGGGGAACTATGGCTACACCTTC.

In its sample, this clonotype was seen a few times. This sequence joins TRBV3-1 and TRBJ2-1, with 8 bases fitting TRBD2. The CDR3 contains 16 residues. Looked up from germline, CDR1 is LGHDT and CDR2 is YNNKEL (reference sequence). With V trimmed by 1 base and J by 3 bases, 5 bases remained unmatched. The DNA for the CDR3 is TGTGCCAGCAGCCAAGCGGGAGCGGGAGACTACAATGAGCAGTTCTTC. Protein product: CASSQAGAGDYNEQFF.

The chain has TRBV7-8 and TRBJ2-1, with 9 bases fitting TRBD1. This CDR3 is 16 amino acids long. Germline loops: CDR1 SGHVS, CDR2 FQNEAQ. The trim removed 7 bases at V and 12 bases at J, leaving 19 bases unmatched. As DNA, the CDR3 is TGTGCCAGCACCCGGGTAGCTGGGACAGGGTTTATTGGGCAGTTCTTC. This translates into CASTRVAGTGFIGQFF.

The V call is TRBV30, the J call TRBJ2-3; D call uncertain. The CDR3 is made up of 13 amino acids. Germline V gene sequence: CDR1 GTSNPN, CDR2 SVGIG (reference sequence). V was cut by 1 base and J by 6 bases, with 11 bases left in between. In DNA form, the CDR3 reads TGTGCCTGGAGTGGGACGGTGGTGGATACGCAGTATTTT. As protein: CAWSGTVVDTQYF.

The rearrangement links TRBV12-3 or TRBV12-4 to TRBJ2-6; D remains unclear. The CDR3 runs 13 residues. With 3 bases removed from V and 3 bases from J, the gap between germline ends came to 3 bases. The DNA for the CDR3 is TGTGCCAGCAGTTTGTTTGGGGCCAACGTCCTGACTTTC. Translating gives CASSLFGANVLTF.